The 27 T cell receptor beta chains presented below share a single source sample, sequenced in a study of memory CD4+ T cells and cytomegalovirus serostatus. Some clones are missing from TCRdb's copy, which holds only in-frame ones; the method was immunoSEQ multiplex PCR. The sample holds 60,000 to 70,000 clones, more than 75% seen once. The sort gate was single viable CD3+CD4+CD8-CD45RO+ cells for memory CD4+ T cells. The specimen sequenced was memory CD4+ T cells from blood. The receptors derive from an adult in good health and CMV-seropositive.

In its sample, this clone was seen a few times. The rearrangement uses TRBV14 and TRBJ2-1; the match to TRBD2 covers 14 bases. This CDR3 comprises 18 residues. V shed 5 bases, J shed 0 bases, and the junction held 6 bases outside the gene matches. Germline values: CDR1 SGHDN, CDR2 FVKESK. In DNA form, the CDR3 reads TGTGCCAGCAGCGCCCGGACTAGCGGGAGGAGCTCCTACAATGAGCAGTTCTTC. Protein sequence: CASSARTSGRSSYNEQFF.

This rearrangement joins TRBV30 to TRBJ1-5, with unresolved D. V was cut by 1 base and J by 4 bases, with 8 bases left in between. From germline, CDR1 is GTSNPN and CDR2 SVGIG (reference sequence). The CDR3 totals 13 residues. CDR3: CAWSDRTNQPQHF. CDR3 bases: TGTGCCTGGAGTGACAGAACTAATCAGCCCCAGCATTTT.

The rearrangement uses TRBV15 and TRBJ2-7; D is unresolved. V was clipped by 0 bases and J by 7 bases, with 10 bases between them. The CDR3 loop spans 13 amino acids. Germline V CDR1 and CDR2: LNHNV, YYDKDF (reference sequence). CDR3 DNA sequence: TGTGCCACCAGCAGAGATAGCCAGAGGGAGCAGTACTTC. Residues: CATSRDSQREQYF.

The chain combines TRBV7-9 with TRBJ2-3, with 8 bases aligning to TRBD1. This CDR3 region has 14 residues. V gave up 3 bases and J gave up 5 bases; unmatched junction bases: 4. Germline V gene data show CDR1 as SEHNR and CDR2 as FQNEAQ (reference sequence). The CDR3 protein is CASSFGQGGDTQYF. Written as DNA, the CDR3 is TGTGCCAGCAGCTTCGGACAGGGAGGAGATACGCAGTATTTT. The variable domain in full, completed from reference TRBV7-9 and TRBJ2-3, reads DTGVSQNPRHKITKRGQNVTFRCDPISEHNRLYWYRQTLGQGPEFLTYFQNEAQLEKSRLLSDRFSAERPKGSFSTLEIQRTEQGDSAMYLCASSFGQGGDTQYFGPGTRLTVL.

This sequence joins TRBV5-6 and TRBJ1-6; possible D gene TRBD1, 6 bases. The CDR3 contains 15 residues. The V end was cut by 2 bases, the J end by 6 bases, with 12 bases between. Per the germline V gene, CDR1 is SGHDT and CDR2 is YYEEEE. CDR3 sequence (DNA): TGTGCCAGCAGCTTAGTGGACAGACCTAATTCACCCCTCCACTTT. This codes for CASSLVDRPNSPLHF.

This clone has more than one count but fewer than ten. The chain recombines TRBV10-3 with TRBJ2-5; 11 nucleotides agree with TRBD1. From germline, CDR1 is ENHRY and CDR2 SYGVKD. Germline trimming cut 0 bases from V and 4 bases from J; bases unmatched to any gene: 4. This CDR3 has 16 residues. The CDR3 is CAISESLGTGGETQYF. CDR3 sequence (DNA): TGTGCCATCAGTGAGTCCCTTGGGACAGGGGGAGAGACCCAGTACTTC.

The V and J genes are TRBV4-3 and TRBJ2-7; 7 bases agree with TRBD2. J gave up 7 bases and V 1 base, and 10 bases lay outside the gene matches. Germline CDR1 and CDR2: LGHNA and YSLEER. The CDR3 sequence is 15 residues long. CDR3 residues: CASSQGLAAPGEQYF. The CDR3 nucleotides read TGCGCCAGCAGCCAAGGTCTAGCGGCCCCGGGGGAGCAGTACTTC.

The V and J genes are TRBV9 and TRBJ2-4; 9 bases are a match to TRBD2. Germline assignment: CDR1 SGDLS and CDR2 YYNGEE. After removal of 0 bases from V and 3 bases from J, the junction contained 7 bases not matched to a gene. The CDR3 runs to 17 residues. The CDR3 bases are TGTGCCAGCAGCGTAGACGCGGGGGGGCCTGACAAAAACATTCAGTACTTC. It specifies CASSVDAGGPDKNIQYF.

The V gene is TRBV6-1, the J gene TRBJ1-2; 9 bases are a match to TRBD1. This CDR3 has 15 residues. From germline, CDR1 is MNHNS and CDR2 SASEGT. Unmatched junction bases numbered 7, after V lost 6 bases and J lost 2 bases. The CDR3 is CASSVRGTGNYGYTF. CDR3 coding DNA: TGTGCCAGCAGCGTTAGAGGGACAGGGAACTATGGCTACACCTTC.

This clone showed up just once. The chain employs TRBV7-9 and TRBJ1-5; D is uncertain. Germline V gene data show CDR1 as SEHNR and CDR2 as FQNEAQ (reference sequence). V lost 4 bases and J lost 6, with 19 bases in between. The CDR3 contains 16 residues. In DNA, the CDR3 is TGTGCCAGCAGCTCCACGGGAGGAGGGTCAGGTCAGCCCCAGCATTTT. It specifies CASSSTGGGSGQPQHF.

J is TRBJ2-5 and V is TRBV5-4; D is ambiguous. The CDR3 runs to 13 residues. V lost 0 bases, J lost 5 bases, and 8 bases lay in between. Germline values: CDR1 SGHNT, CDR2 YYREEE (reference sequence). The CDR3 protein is CASSLDSLETQYF. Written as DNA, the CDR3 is TGTGCCAGCAGCTTGGACAGTCTGGAGACCCAGTACTTC. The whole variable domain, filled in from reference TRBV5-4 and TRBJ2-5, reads ETGVTQSPTHLIKTRGQQVTLRCSSQSGHNTVSWYQQALGQGPQFIFQYYREEENGRGNFPPRFSGLQFPNYSSELNVNALELDDSALYLCASSLDSLETQYFGPGTRLLVL.

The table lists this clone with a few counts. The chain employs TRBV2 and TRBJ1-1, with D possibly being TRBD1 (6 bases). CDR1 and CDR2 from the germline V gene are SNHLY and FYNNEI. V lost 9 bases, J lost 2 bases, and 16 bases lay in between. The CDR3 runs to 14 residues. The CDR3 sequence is CASTRGEANTEAFF. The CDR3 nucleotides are TGTGCCAGTACGAGGGGGGAGGCTAACACTGAAGCTTTCTTT.

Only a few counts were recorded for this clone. The CDR3 region has the DNA TGTGCCAGCAGCCAACGACTACCCTACGAGCAGTACTTC. Translated, it gives CASSQRLPYEQYF. This chain joins TRBV7-2 and TRBJ2-7; D may be TRBD2 (5 bases). The CDR3 extends over 13 amino acids. Trimming removed 5 bases from V and 2 bases from J, with 10 bases in between. In germline, CDR1 is SGHTA, CDR2 FQGNSA.

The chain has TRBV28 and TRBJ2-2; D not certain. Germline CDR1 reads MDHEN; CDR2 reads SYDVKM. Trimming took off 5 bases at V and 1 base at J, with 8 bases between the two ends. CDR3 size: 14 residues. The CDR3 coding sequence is TGTGCCAGCAGTCCTGCCGAGAACACCGGGGAGCTGTTTTTT. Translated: CASSPAENTGELFF.

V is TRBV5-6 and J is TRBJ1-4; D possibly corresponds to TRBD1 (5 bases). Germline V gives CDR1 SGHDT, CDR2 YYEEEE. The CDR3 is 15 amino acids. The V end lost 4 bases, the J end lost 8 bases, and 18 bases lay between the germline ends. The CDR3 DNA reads TGTGCCAGCAGCCCGGGCGGGGGGTTTGGAGAAAAACTGTTTTTT. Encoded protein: CASSPGGGFGEKLFF.

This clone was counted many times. The CDR3 nucleotides are TGTGCCAGCACGCAGGGTGACTATGGCTACACCTTC. Translating gives CASTQGDYGYTF. This rearrangement joins TRBV11-2 to TRBJ1-2; D possibly corresponds to TRBD1 (5 bases). Germline CDR1 reads SGHAT; CDR2 reads FQNNGV. The CDR3 is made up of 12 amino acids. Trimming cost V 7 bases and J 3 bases, with 9 bases left between them.

CDR3 protein: CASSEYGVYNEQFF. The CDR3 nucleotides read TGTGCCAGCAGTGAGTACGGGGTCTACAATGAGCAGTTCTTC. J is TRBJ2-1 and V is TRBV6-1; a possible D gene is TRBD2 (5 bases). Per germline, CDR1 MNHNS and CDR2 SASEGT. CDR3 length equals 14 residues. V lost 3 bases and J lost 3, with 9 bases in between.

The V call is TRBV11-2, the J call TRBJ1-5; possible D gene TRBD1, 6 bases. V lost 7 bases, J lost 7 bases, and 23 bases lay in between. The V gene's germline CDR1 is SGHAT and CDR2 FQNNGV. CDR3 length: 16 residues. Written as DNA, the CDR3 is TGTGCCAGCATCCTTCAAGGTGGCAGGGGTGGGCAGCCCCAGCATTTT. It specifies CASILQGGRGGQPQHF.

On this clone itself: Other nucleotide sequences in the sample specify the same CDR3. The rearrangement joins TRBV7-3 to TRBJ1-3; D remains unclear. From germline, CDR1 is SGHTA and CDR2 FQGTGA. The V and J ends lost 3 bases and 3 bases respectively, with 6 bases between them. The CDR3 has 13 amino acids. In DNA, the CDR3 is TGTGCCAGCAGCTTGGGCAGTGGAAACACCATATATTTT. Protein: CASSLGSGNTIYF.

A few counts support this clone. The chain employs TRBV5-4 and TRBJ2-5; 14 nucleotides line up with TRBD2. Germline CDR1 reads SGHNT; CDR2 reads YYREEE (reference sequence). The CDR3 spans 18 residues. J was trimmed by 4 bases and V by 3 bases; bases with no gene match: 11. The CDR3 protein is CASSSPGLAGEAGETQYF. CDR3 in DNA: TGTGCCAGCAGCTCTCCGGGACTAGCGGGGGAGGCTGGAGAGACCCAGTACTTC. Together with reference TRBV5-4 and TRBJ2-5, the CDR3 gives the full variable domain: ETGVTQSPTHLIKTRGQQVTLRCSSQSGHNTVSWYQQALGQGPQFIFQYYREEENGRGNFPPRFSGLQFPNYSSELNVNALELDDSALYLCASSSPGLAGEAGETQYFGPGTRLLVL.

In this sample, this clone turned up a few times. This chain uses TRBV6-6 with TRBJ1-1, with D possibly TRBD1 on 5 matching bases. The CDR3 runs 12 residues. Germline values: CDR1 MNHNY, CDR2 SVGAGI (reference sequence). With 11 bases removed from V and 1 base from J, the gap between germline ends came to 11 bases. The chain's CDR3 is CAGRGQNTEAFF. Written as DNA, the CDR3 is TGTGCCGGGAGAGGACAGAACACTGAAGCTTTCTTT.

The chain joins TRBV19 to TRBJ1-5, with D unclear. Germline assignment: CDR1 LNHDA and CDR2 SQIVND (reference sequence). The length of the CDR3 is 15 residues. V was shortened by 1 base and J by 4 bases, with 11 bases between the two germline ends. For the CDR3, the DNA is TGTGCCAGTAGTATAGGGCAAAACCCGAATCAGCCCCAGCATTTT. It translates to CASSIGQNPNQPQHF.

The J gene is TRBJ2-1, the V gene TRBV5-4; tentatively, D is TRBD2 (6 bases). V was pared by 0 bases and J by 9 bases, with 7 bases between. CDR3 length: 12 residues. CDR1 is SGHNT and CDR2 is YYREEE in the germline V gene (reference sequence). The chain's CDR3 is CASSLELAEQFF. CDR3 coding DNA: TGTGCCAGCAGCTTGGAACTAGCTGAGCAGTTCTTC.

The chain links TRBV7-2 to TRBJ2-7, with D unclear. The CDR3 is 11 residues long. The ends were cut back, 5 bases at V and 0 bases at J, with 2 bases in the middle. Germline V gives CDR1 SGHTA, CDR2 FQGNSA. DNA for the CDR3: TGTGCCAGCAGCGCCTCCTACGAGCAGTACTTC. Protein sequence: CASSASYEQYF.

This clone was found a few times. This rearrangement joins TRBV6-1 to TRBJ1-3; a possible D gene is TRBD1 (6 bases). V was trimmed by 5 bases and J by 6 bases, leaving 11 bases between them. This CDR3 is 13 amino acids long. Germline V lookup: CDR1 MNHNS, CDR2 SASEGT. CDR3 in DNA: TGTGCCAGCAGTACAGGGTATGCAAACACCATATATTTT. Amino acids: CASSTGYANTIYF.

The CDR3 DNA is TGTGCCAGTAGTGGCTGGGGACAGGGGAATCAGCCCCAGCATTTT. Protein: CASSGWGQGNQPQHF. The chain is built from TRBV19 and TRBJ1-5; 10 bases match TRBD1. Trimming took 5 bases from V and 4 from J; bases not matched to a gene: 5. The CDR3 extends over 15 amino acids. Germline V lookup: CDR1 LNHDA, CDR2 SQIVND (reference sequence).

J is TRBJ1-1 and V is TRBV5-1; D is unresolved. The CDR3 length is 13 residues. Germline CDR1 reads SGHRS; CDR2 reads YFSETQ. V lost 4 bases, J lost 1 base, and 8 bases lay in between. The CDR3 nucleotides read TGCGCCAGCAGCGGAGGAGCGAACACTGAAGCTTTCTTT. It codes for CASSGGANTEAFF.